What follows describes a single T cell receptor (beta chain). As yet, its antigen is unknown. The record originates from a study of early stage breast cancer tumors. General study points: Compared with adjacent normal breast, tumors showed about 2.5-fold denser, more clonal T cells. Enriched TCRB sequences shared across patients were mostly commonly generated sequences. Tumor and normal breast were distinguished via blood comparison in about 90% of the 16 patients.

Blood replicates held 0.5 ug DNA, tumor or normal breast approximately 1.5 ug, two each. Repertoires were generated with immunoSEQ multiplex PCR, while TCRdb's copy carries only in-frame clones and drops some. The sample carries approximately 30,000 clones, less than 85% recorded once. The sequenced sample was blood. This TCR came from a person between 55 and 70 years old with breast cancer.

Here the CDR3 reads CASSQGNRGEQYF. In nucleotides, the CDR3 is TGTGCCAGTAGTCAAGGGAACAGGGGCGAGCAGTACTTC. The chain employs TRBV19 and TRBJ2-7; 7 bases line up with TRBD1. CDR1 and CDR2 from the germline V gene are LNHDA and SQIVND (reference sequence). There are 13 residues in the CDR3. V lost 5 bases and J lost 6; bases outside the gene matches: 7.